One and the same sample provided the 8 T cell receptor beta chains below, sequenced in a study of beta chain features in type 1 diabetes. Sequencing targeted expressed TCRB transcripts, as all isolated RNA had been reverse transcribed. This table comes from immunoSEQ multiplex PCR, and its TCRdb copy is limited to in-frame clones, with some not included. The table records some 410,000 clones, about an eighth of them present only once. The sequenced sample was naive CD4+ T cells from blood. These receptors came from a young woman in good health.

This rearrangement joins TRBV14 to TRBJ2-7, with 7 bases fitting TRBD1. CDR3 length equals 13 residues. V lost 2 bases and J lost 6; bases outside the gene matches: 4. Germline V gives CDR1 SGHDN, CDR2 FVKESK. The CDR3 coding sequence is TGTGCCAGCAGCCAAATCAGGGGGAGCGAGCAGTACGTC. Protein: CASSQIRGSEQYV.

This clone was seen a few times. The chain carries TRBV20-1 and TRBJ2-5, with D tentatively TRBD1 (5 bases). CDR1 DFQATT and CDR2 SNEGSKA come from the germline V gene (reference sequence). The CDR3 spans 11 residues. Trimming stripped 8 bases from V and 5 bases from J, with 12 bases between. In DNA form, the CDR3 reads TGCAGTCTCACAGGCCCGGAGACCCAGTACTTC. It is translated as CSLTGPETQYF.

This clone was seen more than once but under ten times. The gene calls are TRBV7-2 and TRBJ1-5; D unclear. The CDR3 runs 13 residues. Germline V gene sequence: CDR1 SGHTA, CDR2 FQGNSA. V was cut by 5 bases and J by 6 bases, with 11 bases left in between. The CDR3 DNA sequence: TGTGCCAGCAGCAAACAGTCGAGTCAGCCCCAGCATTTT. It is translated as CASSKQSSQPQHF.

This clone was detected only a few times. The chain combines TRBV20-1 with TRBJ1-1; 10 positions agree with TRBD1. V was pared by 6 bases and J by 7 bases, with 2 bases of the junction left unmatched. Per the germline V gene, CDR1 is DFQATT and CDR2 is SNEGSKA (reference sequence). The CDR3 sequence is 11 residues long. The CDR3 DNA reads TGCAGTGCCGGACAGGGGGTTGAAGCTTTCTTT. This encodes CSAGQGVEAFF.

The gene calls are TRBV7-3 and TRBJ2-1; 9 positions agree with TRBD2. With V trimmed by 5 bases and J by 4 bases, 6 bases remained unmatched. Germline values: CDR1 SGHTA, CDR2 FQGTGA. The CDR3 length is 15 residues. CDR3 coding DNA: TGTGCCAGCAGCCCTGATAGCGGGGGATACAATGAGCAGTTCTTC. As protein: CASSPDSGGYNEQFF.

The chain has TRBV6-1 and TRBJ2-6, with D unclear. The germline V and J ends were trimmed by 8 bases and 1 base, with 9 bases remaining between them. The CDR3 loop spans 14 amino acids. The germline V gene has CDR1 MNHNS and CDR2 SASEGT. CDR3 amino acids: CASRVASGANVLTF. CDR3 coding DNA: TGTGCCAGCCGTGTCGCGTCTGGGGCCAACGTCCTGACTTTC.

The chain links TRBV5-1 to TRBJ2-4; unclear D gene. The V end lost 3 bases, the J end lost 8 bases, and 12 bases lay between the germline ends. This CDR3 spans 13 amino acids. Germline V gives CDR1 SGHRS, CDR2 YFSETQ. This CDR3 reads CASSYTDTDIQYF. In nucleotides, the CDR3 is TGCGCCAGCAGCTACACAGATACGGACATTCAGTACTTC.

This clone was recorded once. The gene calls are TRBV6-1 and TRBJ1-2, with D uncertain. V lost 1 base and J 1 base, leaving 13 bases between the germline ends. The CDR3 is made up of 16 amino acids. Germline values: CDR1 MNHNS, CDR2 SASEGT. The chain's CDR3 is CASSEDPGRLNYGYTF. CDR3 bases: TGTGCCAGCAGTGAAGATCCAGGCAGACTTAACTATGGCTACACCTTC.